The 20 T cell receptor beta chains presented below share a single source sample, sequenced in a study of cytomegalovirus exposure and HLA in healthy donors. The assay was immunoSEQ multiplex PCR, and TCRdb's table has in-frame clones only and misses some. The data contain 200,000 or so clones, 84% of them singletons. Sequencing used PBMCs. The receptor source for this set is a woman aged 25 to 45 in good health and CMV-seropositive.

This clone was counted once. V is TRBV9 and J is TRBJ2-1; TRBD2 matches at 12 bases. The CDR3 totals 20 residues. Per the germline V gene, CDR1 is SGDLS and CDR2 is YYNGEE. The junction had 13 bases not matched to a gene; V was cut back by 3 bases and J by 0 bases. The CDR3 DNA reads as TGTGCCAGCAGCGATACTAGCGGGAGGATGTCGGGTGGCTCCTACAATGAGCAGTTCTTC. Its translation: CASSDTSGRMSGGSYNEQFF.

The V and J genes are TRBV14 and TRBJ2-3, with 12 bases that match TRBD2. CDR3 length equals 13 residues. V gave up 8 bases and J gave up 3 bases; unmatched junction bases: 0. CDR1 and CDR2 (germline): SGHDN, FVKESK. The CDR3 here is CASGLAGTDTQYF. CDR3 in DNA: TGTGCCAGCGGACTAGCGGGGACAGATACGCAGTATTTT. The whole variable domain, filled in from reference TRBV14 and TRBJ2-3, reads EAGVTQFPSHSVIEKGQTVTLRCDPISGHDNLYWYRRVMGKEIKFLLHFVKESKQDESGMPNNRFLAERTGGTYSTLKVQPAELEDSGVYFCASGLAGTDTQYFGPGTRLTVL.

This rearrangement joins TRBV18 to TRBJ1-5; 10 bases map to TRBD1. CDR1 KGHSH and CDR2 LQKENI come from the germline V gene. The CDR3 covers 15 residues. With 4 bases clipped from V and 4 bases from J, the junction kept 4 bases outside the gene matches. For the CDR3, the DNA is TGTGCCAGCTCACAGGACAGGGGGTCGAATCAGCCCCAGCATTTT. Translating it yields CASSQDRGSNQPQHF.

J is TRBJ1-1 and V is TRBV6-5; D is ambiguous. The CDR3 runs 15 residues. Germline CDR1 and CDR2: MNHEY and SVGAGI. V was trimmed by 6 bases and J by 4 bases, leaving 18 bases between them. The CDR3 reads CASSRNGLSSTEAFF. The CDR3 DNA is TGTGCCAGCAGCCGCAATGGACTTTCGAGCACTGAAGCTTTCTTT.

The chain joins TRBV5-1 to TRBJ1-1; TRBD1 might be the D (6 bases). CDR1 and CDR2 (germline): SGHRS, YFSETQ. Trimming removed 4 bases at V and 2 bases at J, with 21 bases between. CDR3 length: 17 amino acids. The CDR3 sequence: CASSPGGLRGTNTEAFF. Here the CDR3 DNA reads TGCGCCAGCAGCCCGGGTGGCCTCCGTGGGACAAACACTGAAGCTTTCTTT. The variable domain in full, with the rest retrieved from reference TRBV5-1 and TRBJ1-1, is KAGVTQTPRYLIKTRGQQVTLSCSPISGHRSVSWYQQTPGQGLQFLFEYFSETQRNKGNFPGRFSGRQFSNSRSEMNVSTLELGDSALYLCASSPGGLRGTNTEAFFGQGTRLTVV.

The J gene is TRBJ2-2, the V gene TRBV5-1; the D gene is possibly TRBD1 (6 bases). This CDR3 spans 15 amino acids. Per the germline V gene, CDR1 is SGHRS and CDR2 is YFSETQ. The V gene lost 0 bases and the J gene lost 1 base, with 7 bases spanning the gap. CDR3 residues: CASSLGGQNTGELFF. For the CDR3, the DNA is TGCGCCAGCAGCTTGGGGGGACAGAACACCGGGGAGCTGTTTTTT. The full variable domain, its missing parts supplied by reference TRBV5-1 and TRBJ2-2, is KAGVTQTPRYLIKTRGQQVTLSCSPISGHRSVSWYQQTPGQGLQFLFEYFSETQRNKGNFPGRFSGRQFSNSRSEMNVSTLELGDSALYLCASSLGGQNTGELFFGEGSRLTVL.

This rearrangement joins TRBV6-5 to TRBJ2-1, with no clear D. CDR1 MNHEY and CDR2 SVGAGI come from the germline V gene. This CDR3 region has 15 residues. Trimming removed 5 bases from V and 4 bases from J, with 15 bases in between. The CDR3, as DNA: TGTGCCAGCAGTGCGACACAAGTTGAGTACAATGAGCAGTTCTTC. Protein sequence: CASSATQVEYNEQFF.

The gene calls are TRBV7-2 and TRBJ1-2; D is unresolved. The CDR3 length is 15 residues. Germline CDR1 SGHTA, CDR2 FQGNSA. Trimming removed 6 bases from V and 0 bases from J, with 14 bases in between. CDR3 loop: CASRSRSIPNYGYTF. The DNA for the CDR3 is TGTGCCAGCAGGTCCAGGTCTATTCCTAACTATGGCTACACCTTC.

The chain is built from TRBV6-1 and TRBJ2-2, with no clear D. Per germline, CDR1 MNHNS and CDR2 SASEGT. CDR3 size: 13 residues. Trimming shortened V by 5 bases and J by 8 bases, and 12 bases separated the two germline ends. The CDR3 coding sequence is TGTGCCAGCAGTTCCCCATTGAGGGGGGAGCTGTTTTTT. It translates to CASSSPLRGELFF.

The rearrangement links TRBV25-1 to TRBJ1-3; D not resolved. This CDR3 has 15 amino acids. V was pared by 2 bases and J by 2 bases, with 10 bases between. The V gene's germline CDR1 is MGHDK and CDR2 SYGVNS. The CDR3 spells CASSEGSGTGNTIYF. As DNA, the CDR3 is TGTGCCAGCAGTGAAGGAAGCGGGACTGGAAACACCATATATTTT. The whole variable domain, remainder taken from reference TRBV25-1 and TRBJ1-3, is EADIYQTPRYLVIGTGKKITLECSQTMGHDKMYWYQQDPGMELHLIHYSYGVNSTEKGDLSSESTVSRIRTEHFPLTLESARPSHTSQYLCASSEGSGTGNTIYFGEGSWLTVV.

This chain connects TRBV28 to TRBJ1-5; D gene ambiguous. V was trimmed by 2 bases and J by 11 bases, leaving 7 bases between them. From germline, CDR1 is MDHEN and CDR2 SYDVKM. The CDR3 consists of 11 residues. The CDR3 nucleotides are TGTGCCAGCAGTTTAGAGAGGTCCCAGCATTTT. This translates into CASSLERSQHF.

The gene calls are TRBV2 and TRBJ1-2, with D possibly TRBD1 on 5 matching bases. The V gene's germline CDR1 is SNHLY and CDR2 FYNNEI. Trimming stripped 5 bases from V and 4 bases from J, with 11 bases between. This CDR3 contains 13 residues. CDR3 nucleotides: TGTGCCAGCAGTATAGGGGAGGGCTATGGCTACACCTTC. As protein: CASSIGEGYGYTF. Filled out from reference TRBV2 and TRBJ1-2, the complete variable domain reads EPEVTQTPSHQVTQMGQEVILRCVPISNHLYFYWYRQILGQKVEFLVSFYNNEISEKSEIFDDQFSVERPDGSNFTLKIRSTKLEDSAMYFCASSIGEGYGYTFGSGTRLTVV.

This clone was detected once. The CDR3 DNA sequence: TGTGCCAGCAGTTACCAAGGACTTCTCACAGATACGCAGTATTTT. It codes for CASSYQGLLTDTQYF. V usage is TRBV11-3 and J usage is TRBJ2-3, with D maybe TRBD2 (5 bases). Trimming removed 6 bases at V and 2 bases at J, with 15 bases between. The CDR3 runs 15 residues. Germline V gene sequence: CDR1 SGHNT, CDR2 YENEEA.

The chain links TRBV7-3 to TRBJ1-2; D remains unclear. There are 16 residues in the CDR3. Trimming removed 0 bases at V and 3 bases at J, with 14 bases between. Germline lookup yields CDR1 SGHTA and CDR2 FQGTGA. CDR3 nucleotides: TGTGCCAGCAGCTTAACCTCCGGGGAGGGTTACTATGGCTACACCTTC. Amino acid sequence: CASSLTSGEGYYGYTF.

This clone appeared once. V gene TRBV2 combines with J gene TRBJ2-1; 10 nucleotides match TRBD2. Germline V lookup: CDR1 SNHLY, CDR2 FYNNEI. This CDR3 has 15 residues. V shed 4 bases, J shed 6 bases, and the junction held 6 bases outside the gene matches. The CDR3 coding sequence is TGTGCCAGCAGTGGTAACAGCGGGAGGGTCAATGAGCAGTTCTTC. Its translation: CASSGNSGRVNEQFF. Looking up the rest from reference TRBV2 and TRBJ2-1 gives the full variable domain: EPEVTQTPSHQVTQMGQEVILRCVPISNHLYFYWYRQILGQKVEFLVSFYNNEISEKSEIFDDQFSVERPDGSNFTLKIRSTKLEDSAMYFCASSGNSGRVNEQFFGPGTRLTVL.

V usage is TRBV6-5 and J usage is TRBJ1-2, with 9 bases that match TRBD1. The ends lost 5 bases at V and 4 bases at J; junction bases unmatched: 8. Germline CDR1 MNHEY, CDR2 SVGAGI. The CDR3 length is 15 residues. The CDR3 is CASSILTGGSYGYTF. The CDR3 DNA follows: TGTGCCAGCAGTATACTCACAGGGGGCTCCTATGGCTACACCTTC.

The CDR3 protein is CSVDRVANTEAFF. For the CDR3, the DNA is TGCAGCGTGGACAGGGTAGCGAACACTGAAGCTTTCTTT. The chain recombines TRBV29-1 with TRBJ1-1; 8 positions match TRBD1. J lost 1 base, V lost 6 bases, and 4 bases had no gene match. Germline CDR1 and CDR2: SQVTM and ANQGSEA. This CDR3 has 13 amino acids.

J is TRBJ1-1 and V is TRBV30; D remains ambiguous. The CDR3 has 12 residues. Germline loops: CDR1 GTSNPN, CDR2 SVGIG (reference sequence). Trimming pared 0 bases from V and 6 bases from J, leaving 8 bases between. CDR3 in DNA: TGTGCCTGGAGTGTAGTGGGCGCTGAAGCTTTCTTT. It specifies CAWSVVGAEAFF.

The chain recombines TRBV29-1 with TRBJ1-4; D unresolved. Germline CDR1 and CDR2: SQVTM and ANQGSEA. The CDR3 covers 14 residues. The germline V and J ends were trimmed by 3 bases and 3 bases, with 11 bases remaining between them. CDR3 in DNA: TGCAGCGTTGATTTCCGGAGTTCTAATGAAAAACTGTTTTTT. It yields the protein CSVDFRSSNEKLFF.

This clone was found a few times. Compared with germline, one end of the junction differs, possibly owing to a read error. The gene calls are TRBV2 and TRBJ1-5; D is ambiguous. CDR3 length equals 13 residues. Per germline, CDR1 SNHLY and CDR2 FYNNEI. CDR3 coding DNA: TGTGCCAGCACTGAATCTTCTTATCAGCCCCAGCATTTT. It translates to CASTESSYQPQHF.